The next 21 T cell receptor beta chains were all read from a single sample in a study of blood T cell repertoires in COVID-19. TCRdb's copy holds only in-frame clones and misses some; the assay was immunoSEQ multiplex PCR. The sample holds about 180,000 clones, 89% seen once. Sequenced sample: PBMCs or T cells enriched from blood (not recorded which). These receptors were taken from a woman aged 40-49 years with acute COVID-19.

The rearrangement joins TRBV2 to TRBJ2-5; the D gene is possibly TRBD2 (7 bases). Germline CDR1 reads SNHLY; CDR2 reads FYNNEI. V gave up 3 bases and J gave up 5 bases, with 16 bases separating them. The CDR3 covers 15 residues. The CDR3 sequence: CASSDGGRGLETQYF. CDR3 nucleotide sequence: TGTGCCAGCAGTGACGGGGGGCGGGGGCTGGAGACCCAGTACTTC.

The V and J genes are TRBV7-8 and TRBJ2-1; possible D gene TRBD1, 5 bases. V lost 0 bases and J lost 4, with 10 bases in between. The CDR3 loop spans 15 amino acids. CDR1 is SGHVS and CDR2 is FQNEAQ in the germline V gene. The CDR3 DNA is TGTGCCAGCAGCTTAGCGCAGGGCCGATACAATGAGCAGTTCTTC. Translated, it gives CASSLAQGRYNEQFF.

This clone was recorded once. This chain links TRBV28 with TRBJ2-7; D is possibly TRBD1 (5 bases). CDR1 and CDR2 from the germline V gene are MDHEN and SYDVKM. V was shortened by 4 bases and J by 5 bases, with 15 bases between the two germline ends. The CDR3 loop spans 14 amino acids. CDR3 DNA sequence: TGTGCCAGCAGTTACTCTGCCAAGGGGAACGAGCAGTACTTC. Protein sequence: CASSYSAKGNEQYF. The full variable domain, rest sourced from reference TRBV28 and TRBJ2-7, is DVKVTQSSRYLVKRTGEKVFLECVQDMDHENMFWYRQDPGLGLRLIYFSYDVKMKEKGDIPEGYSVSREKKERFSLILESASTNQTSMYLCASSYSAKGNEQYFGPGTRLTVT.

V gene TRBV4-2 combines with J gene TRBJ1-5; tentatively, D is TRBD1 (5 bases). The germline V gene has CDR1 LGHNA and CDR2 YNFKEQ. V lost 0 bases and J 0 bases, leaving 18 bases between the germline ends. The CDR3 contains 19 residues. CDR3 DNA sequence: TGTGCCAGCAGCCAAGACAGGCCAGGGCCCGATAATAGCAATCAGCCCCAGCATTTT. It yields the protein CASSQDRPGPDNSNQPQHF.

V usage is TRBV27 and J usage is TRBJ2-3; D is perhaps TRBD1 (5 bases). Trimming cost V 6 bases and J 0 bases, with 16 bases left between them. Germline values: CDR1 MNHEY, CDR2 SMNVEV (reference sequence). The length of the CDR3 is 16 residues. The CDR3 loop is CASRLTGAASTDTQYF. The CDR3 DNA follows: TGTGCCAGCAGGTTAACAGGCGCCGCTAGCACAGATACGCAGTATTTT.

The chain joins TRBV9 to TRBJ1-2; D is perhaps TRBD1 (5 bases). Germline V CDR1 and CDR2: SGDLS, YYNGEE. The ends were cut back, 3 bases at V and 5 bases at J, with 8 bases in the middle. The CDR3 contains 12 residues. CDR3 in DNA: TGTGCCAGCAGCGCAGCAGGGTATGGCTACACCTTC. Its protein product is CASSAAGYGYTF.

This clone showed up just once. V and J are TRBV4-1 and TRBJ2-7; D not resolved. The germline V gene encodes CDR1 MGHRA and CDR2 YSYEKL. V dropped 1 base and J dropped 5 bases, with 6 bases sitting between them. The CDR3 has 12 amino acids. CDR3 DNA sequence: TGCGCCAGCAGCCAAGTTCCAGACGAGCAGTACTTC. Its translation: CASSQVPDEQYF.

This clone was counted once. V and J are TRBV3-1 (or the pseudogene TRBV3-2) and TRBJ1-3; D not certain. This CDR3 spans 12 amino acids. Trimming cost V 3 bases and J 7 bases, with 7 bases left between them. Germline loops: CDR1 LGHDT, CDR2 YNNKEL (reference sequence). The CDR3 loop reads CASSQEANTIYF. The CDR3 DNA reads TGTGCCAGCAGCCAGGAGGCCAACACCATATATTTT.

The V call is TRBV2, the J call TRBJ1-1; 8 bases map to TRBD1. Germline V gene lookup returns CDR1 SNHLY and CDR2 FYNNEI. The CDR3 runs to 12 residues. After removal of 6 bases from V and 7 bases from J, the junction contained 4 bases not matched to a gene. CDR3 DNA: TGTGCCAGCAGGGCTGACAGGGGTGAAGCTTTCTTT. Its translation is CASRADRGEAFF.

V gene TRBV4-1 combines with J gene TRBJ2-7, with D maybe TRBD2 (6 bases). Trimming removed 5 bases from V and 5 bases from J, with 13 bases in between. CDR1 and CDR2 (germline): MGHRA, YSYEKL. This CDR3 spans 13 amino acids. The CDR3 reads CASSSGGANEQYF. The CDR3 DNA reads as TGCGCCAGCAGCAGCGGCGGGGCAAACGAGCAGTACTTC.

The V and J genes are TRBV19 and TRBJ2-5; D is unresolved. CDR1 is LNHDA and CDR2 is SQIVND in the germline V gene (reference sequence). CDR3 length: 13 amino acids. With 3 bases removed from V and 5 bases from J, the gap between germline ends came to 10 bases. The CDR3 DNA reads as TGTGCCAGTAGTATTAGTAATTTGGAGACCCAGTACTTC. Its translation is CASSISNLETQYF. Supplemented by reference TRBV19 and TRBJ2-5, the full variable domain reads DGGITQSPKYLFRKEGQNVTLSCEQNLNHDAMYWYRQDPGQGLRLIYYSQIVNDFQKGDIAEGYSVSREKKESFPLTVTSAQKNPTAFYLCASSISNLETQYFGPGTRLLVL.

The chain employs TRBV5-6 and TRBJ2-5; TRBD1 might be the D (6 bases). The CDR3 runs to 18 residues. Germline CDR1 and CDR2: SGHDT and YYEEEE. The V end lost 4 bases, the J end lost 2 bases, and 24 bases lay between the germline ends. CDR3 sequence (DNA): TGTGCCAGCAGCCCCCGACCGGGACACTCATCACCACAAGAGACCCAGTACTTC. Its translation is CASSPRPGHSSPQETQYF.

V gene TRBV19 combines with J gene TRBJ1-5; D may be TRBD1 (6 bases). CDR3 length: 15 amino acids. Germline V lookup: CDR1 LNHDA, CDR2 SQIVND (reference sequence). Trimming left V 0 bases short and J 7 bases short, with 13 bases between. This CDR3 is CASSIDLGGNQPQHF. The CDR3 DNA follows: TGTGCCAGTAGTATAGATCTAGGGGGAAACCAGCCCCAGCATTTT.

The chain couples TRBV24-1 to TRBJ2-7, with TRBD1 matching 10 bases. Germline lookup yields CDR1 KGHDR and CDR2 SFDVKD. The CDR3 contains 14 residues. J lost 6 bases, V lost 8 bases, and 9 bases had no gene match. Here the CDR3 reads CATKGDRGPREQYF. In DNA, the CDR3 is TGTGCCACCAAAGGTGACAGGGGGCCGCGCGAGCAGTACTTC.

The rearrangement links TRBV29-1 to TRBJ1-4; D is ambiguous. CDR3 size: 15 residues. V lost 3 bases, J lost 5 bases, and 16 bases lay in between. Germline values: CDR1 SQVTM, CDR2 ANQGSEA. CDR3 nucleotides: TGCAGCGTTGAGCGGGCAGGTGATTCGAATGAAAAACTGTTTTTT. It encodes CSVERAGDSNEKLFF.

Here the CDR3 DNA reads TGCGCCAGCAGCCTTGGCGGGACAGGTAACACCGGGGAGCTGTTTTTT. It specifies CASSLGGTGNTGELFF. The chain has TRBV4-3 and TRBJ2-2; 8 bases align to TRBD1. The CDR3 spans 16 residues. The V gene end was trimmed by 4 bases and the J gene end by 2 bases; junction bases not matched to a gene: 6. Germline loops: CDR1 LGHNA, CDR2 YSLEER.

This sequence joins TRBV12-3 or TRBV12-4 and TRBJ2-1; D perhaps matches TRBD1 (6 bases). This CDR3 is built from 12 residues. V lost 5 bases and J lost 13, with 15 bases in between. The CDR3 nucleotides read TGTGCCAGCAGTACAGGACAGCAGAGACAGTTCTTC. This codes for CASSTGQQRQFF.

V is TRBV2 and J is TRBJ1-5; the D gene is possibly TRBD1 (5 bases). The germline gives CDR1 SNHLY, CDR2 FYNNEI. This CDR3 region has 16 residues. Trimming removed 4 bases from V and 5 bases from J, with 18 bases in between. The CDR3 DNA is TGTGCCAGCAGTGCAGGGTATGGGCGGGGAGATCAGCCCCAGCATTTT. Amino acids: CASSAGYGRGDQPQHF.

V is TRBV5-1 and J is TRBJ2-2, with 8 positions matching TRBD1. Germline CDR1 is SGHRS and CDR2 is YFSETQ. The length of the CDR3 is 15 residues. The J segment lost 2 bases and the V segment lost 4 bases, leaving 4 bases of the junction unmatched. This CDR3 reads CASSEQGVNTGELFF. DNA of the CDR3: TGCGCCAGCAGCGAACAGGGGGTTAACACCGGGGAGCTGTTTTTT.

The CDR3 bases are TGTGCCTGGAGTGTAATCTTGGGGACAGGGTCTAACTATGGCTACACCTTC. It codes for CAWSVILGTGSNYGYTF. The chain has TRBV30 and TRBJ1-2, with 9 positions matching TRBD1. The germline V gene has CDR1 GTSNPN and CDR2 SVGIG (reference sequence). J lost 0 bases, V lost 0 bases, and 8 bases had no gene match. The CDR3 sequence is 17 residues long. The full variable domain, with the rest looked up from reference TRBV30 and TRBJ1-2, is SQTIHQWPATLVQPVGSPLSLECTVEGTSNPNLYWYRQAAGRGLQLLFYSVGIGQISSEVPQNLSASRPQDRQFILSSKKLLLSDSGFYLCAWSVILGTGSNYGYTFGSGTRLTVV.

The chain has TRBV27 and TRBJ2-2; 8 bases match TRBD1. This CDR3 comprises 16 residues. Germline trimming cut 0 bases from V and 4 bases from J; bases unmatched to any gene: 4. Germline loops: CDR1 MNHEY, CDR2 SMNVEV (reference sequence). CDR3 sequence reads: CASSLSGQGPTGELFF. Written as DNA, the CDR3 is TGTGCCAGCAGTTTATCCGGACAGGGACCCACCGGGGAGCTGTTTTTT.